This record covers a single T cell receptor (beta chain). Its cognate antigen is unknown. CDR3 length: 16 residues. Germline V gives CDR1 ENHRY, CDR2 SYGVKD. V was clipped by 4 bases and J by 3 bases; unmatched bases: 9. The data originate from a study of CD8 T cells in ankylosing spondylitis. Making use of molecular barcodes, quantitative 5'-RACE generated TCR beta libraries. Via MiXCR, TCRdb re-called the 5' RACE reads, giving one row per CDR3 protein. This table holds about 500,000 distinct CDR3 sequences, about 13% found once. Study findings and constraints: CD8+ by phenotype, disease-linked clones were relatively rare in peripheral blood. Within ankylosing spondylitis blood, a TCR beta motif made up of under 10 highly homologous variants appeared to be characteristic. The clones that were linked to disease were reported to be significantly enriched in matched synovial fluid samples from ankylosing spondylitis patients.

The sequence came from a male donor with ankylosing spondylitis. V usage is TRBV10-3 and J usage is TRBJ2-3; 8 positions match TRBD1. Sequencing was done on a sample of blood, either unsorted or a sorted T cell fraction (not recorded which). The CDR3 coding sequence is TGTGCCATCAGTGGTTCGGAGACAGGGGCTACAGATACGCAGTATTTT. This gives the protein CAISGSETGATDTQYF.